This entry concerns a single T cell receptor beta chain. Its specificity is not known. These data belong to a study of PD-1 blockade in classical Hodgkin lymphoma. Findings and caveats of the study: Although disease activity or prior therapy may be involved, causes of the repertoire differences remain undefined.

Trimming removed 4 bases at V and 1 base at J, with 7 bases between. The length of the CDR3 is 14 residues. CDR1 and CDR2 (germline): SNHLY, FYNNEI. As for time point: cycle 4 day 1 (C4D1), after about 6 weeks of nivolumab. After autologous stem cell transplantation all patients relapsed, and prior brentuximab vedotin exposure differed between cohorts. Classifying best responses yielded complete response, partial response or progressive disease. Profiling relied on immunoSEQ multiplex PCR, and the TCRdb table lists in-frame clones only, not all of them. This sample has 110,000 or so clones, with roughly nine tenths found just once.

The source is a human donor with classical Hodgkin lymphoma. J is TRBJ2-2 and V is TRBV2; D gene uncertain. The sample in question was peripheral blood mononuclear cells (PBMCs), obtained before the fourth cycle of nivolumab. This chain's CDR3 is CASSGNRNTGELFF. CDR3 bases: TGTGCCAGCAGTGGTAACAGGAACACCGGGGAGCTGTTTTTT.